These 17 T cell receptor beta chains were all obtained from the same sample, sequenced in a study of T cell changes during pregnancy in multiple sclerosis. Generated by immunoSEQ multiplex PCR, the TCRdb table keeps only in-frame clones and is missing some. This sample has around 60,000 clones, with about 93% found just once. The sequencing here drew on CD4+ T cells from peripheral blood mononuclear cells, taken before pregnancy. These receptors all come from a female donor with multiple sclerosis, enrolled in a pregnancy study.

The J gene is TRBJ1-2, the V gene TRBV20-1, with a weak D call TRBD1 (6 bases). Germline CDR1 and CDR2: DFQATT and SNEGSKA (reference sequence). This CDR3 contains 11 residues. V was cut by 6 bases and J by 7 bases, with 12 bases left in between. The CDR3 spells CSAVGGSGYTF. DNA of the CDR3: TGCAGTGCCGTAGGGGGATCTGGCTACACCTTC.

The chain is built from TRBV15 and TRBJ2-5; D unresolved. The germline V and J ends were trimmed by 0 bases and 3 bases, with 11 bases remaining between them. The CDR3 extends over 15 amino acids. Germline CDR1 LNHNV, CDR2 YYDKDF (reference sequence). This CDR3 reads CATSRDRYTKETQYF. Here the CDR3 DNA reads TGTGCCACCAGCAGAGATCGGTACACTAAAGAGACCCAGTACTTC.

The J gene is TRBJ1-6, the V gene TRBV27, with 7 bases fitting TRBD1. The germline gives CDR1 MNHEY, CDR2 SMNVEV (reference sequence). The V gene end was trimmed by 2 bases and the J gene end by 9 bases; junction bases not matched to a gene: 4. The CDR3 extends over 14 amino acids. The CDR3 DNA reads as TGTGCCAGCAGTTTAGGGACAGCATTTTCACCCCTCCACTTT. Translating gives CASSLGTAFSPLHF.

This clone has just one count. The chain carries TRBV6-1 and TRBJ1-3, with TRBD1 as a possible D gene (5 bases). The V gene's germline CDR1 is MNHNS and CDR2 SASEGT. The CDR3 is 15 amino acids. Trimming took 4 bases from V and 0 from J, leaving 10 bases between them. For the CDR3, the DNA is TGTGCCAGCAGTGGACAGTCCAGCTCTGGAAACACCATATATTTT. It codes for CASSGQSSSGNTIYF.

This clone was detected only once. The chain joins TRBV7-6 to TRBJ2-7; D is unclear. Between the trimmed V and J ends, which lost 1 base and 9 bases, there was a span of 7 bases. Germline CDR1 and CDR2: SGHVS and FNYEAQ. This CDR3 contains 11 residues. CDR3 sequence reads: CASSLDRVQYF. Written as DNA, the CDR3 is TGTGCCAGCAGCTTAGACAGAGTGCAGTACTTC.

The J gene is TRBJ1-1, the V gene TRBV18; 8 nucleotides agree with TRBD1. V shed 6 bases and J 0 bases; nucleotides not matched to a gene: 9. Germline V gives CDR1 KGHSH, CDR2 LQKENI. The CDR3 covers 16 residues. The CDR3, as DNA: TGTGCCAGCTCGAATCGGCGGGACAGGATGAACACTGAAGCTTTCTTT. Translation gives CASSNRRDRMNTEAFF.

J is TRBJ2-2 and V is TRBV4-3, with 7 nucleotides matching TRBD2. Germline V gene data show CDR1 as LGHNA and CDR2 as YSLEER. This CDR3 spans 17 amino acids. After removal of 4 bases from V and 1 base from J, the junction contained 9 bases not matched to a gene. In DNA, the CDR3 is TGCGCCAGCAGCCGACGGCTACTAGCGCAGAACACCGGGGAGCTGTTTTTT. Amino acids: CASSRRLLAQNTGELFF.

The chain combines TRBV20-1 with TRBJ2-1; perhaps TRBD1 as D (6 bases). The CDR3 consists of 11 residues. The V gene's germline CDR1 is DFQATT and CDR2 SNEGSKA (reference sequence). V was cut by 4 bases and J by 6 bases, with 7 bases left in between. In nucleotides, the CDR3 is TGCAGTGCTAAACAGGGCAATGAGCAGTTCTTC. This gives the protein CSAKQGNEQFF.

Concerning this clone itself: The conserved phenylalanine or tryptophan is not found at the CDR3 terminus, so this likely reflects a read error. It is unclear where the CDR3 begins or ends on the DNA, so no DNA is shown, and the CDR3 is as TCRdb lists it. The chain joins TRBV5-1 to TRBJ2-7; TRBD2, as called in the table, went unchecked against the DNA. Germline loops: CDR1 SGHRS, CDR2 YFSETQ. Termini included, the CDR3 measures 11 amino acids. CDR3 sequence: CASGLAGDVYL.

The gene calls are TRBV12-5 and TRBJ1-3; D is possibly TRBD1 (5 bases). With 6 bases removed from V and 1 base from J, the gap between germline ends came to 7 bases. This CDR3 is built from 13 residues. Germline assignment: CDR1 LGHNT and CDR2 FRNRAP. CDR3 coding DNA: TGTGCTAGTGGCGACAGTTCTGGAAACACCATATATTTT. It translates to CASGDSSGNTIYF.

The chain links TRBV5-4 to TRBJ2-1; tentatively, D is TRBD2 (5 bases). The CDR3 runs to 16 residues. Germline values: CDR1 SGHNT, CDR2 YYREEE (reference sequence). V lost 0 bases to trimming and J lost 0 bases, with 10 bases between them. CDR3 sequence reads: CASSLGTQSSYNEQFF. CDR3 in DNA: TGTGCCAGCAGCTTGGGGACTCAAAGCTCCTACAATGAGCAGTTCTTC.

V gene TRBV9 combines with J gene TRBJ2-7; 11 bases map to TRBD2. The germline V gene has CDR1 SGDLS and CDR2 YYNGEE. The CDR3 consists of 15 residues. The V segment lost 0 bases and the J segment 4 bases; nucleotides outside the gene matches: 3. CDR3 sequence reads: CASSVGPSGRYEQYF. The CDR3 DNA follows: TGTGCCAGCAGCGTAGGTCCTAGCGGGAGGTACGAGCAGTACTTC.

This clone came up once. The rearrangement joins TRBV11-3 to TRBJ2-3, with 8 bases lining up with TRBD2. Trimming took 1 base from V and 5 from J; bases not matched to a gene: 8. This CDR3 has 16 amino acids. CDR1 and CDR2 from the germline V gene are SGHNT and YENEEA. The chain's CDR3 is CASSLGRAGVKDTQYF. The CDR3 DNA is TGTGCCAGCAGCTTAGGCCGAGCGGGAGTCAAAGATACGCAGTATTTT.

The chain couples TRBV6-5 to TRBJ1-1; a weak D match, TRBD1 (5 bases). The CDR3 is 15 amino acids. The germline gives CDR1 MNHEY, CDR2 SVGAGI. V gave up 0 bases and J gave up 1 base, with 9 bases separating them. CDR3 sequence: CASSYSRQGNTEAFF. CDR3 DNA sequence: TGTGCCAGCAGTTACTCGAGGCAGGGGAACACTGAAGCTTTCTTT.

J is TRBJ1-4 and V is TRBV28, with a weak D call TRBD1 (6 bases). This CDR3 has 15 amino acids. Germline loops: CDR1 MDHEN, CDR2 SYDVKM. V was trimmed by 5 bases and J by 6 bases, leaving 16 bases between them. The CDR3 here is CASSNHRVKDEKLFF. The CDR3 DNA sequence: TGTGCCAGCAGTAACCACAGGGTAAAGGATGAAAAACTGTTTTTT.

The chain recombines TRBV7-9 with TRBJ2-1; 8 nucleotides agree with TRBD2. The germline V gene has CDR1 SEHNR and CDR2 FQNEAQ (reference sequence). This CDR3 is built from 13 residues. V shed 7 bases and J 5 bases; nucleotides not matched to a gene: 4. CDR3 loop: CASTRGGDNEQFF. As DNA, the CDR3 is TGTGCCAGCACCCGGGGGGGGGACAATGAGCAGTTCTTC.

The V and J genes are TRBV28 and TRBJ2-1; 7 nucleotides match TRBD2. The CDR3 loop spans 15 amino acids. The J segment lost 4 bases and the V segment lost 3 bases, leaving 6 bases of the junction unmatched. Germline V CDR1 and CDR2: MDHEN, SYDVKM. CDR3 nucleotides: TGTGCCAGCAGTTTTAGAGCGGGGATGTACAATGAGCAGTTCTTC. Translated, it gives CASSFRAGMYNEQFF.